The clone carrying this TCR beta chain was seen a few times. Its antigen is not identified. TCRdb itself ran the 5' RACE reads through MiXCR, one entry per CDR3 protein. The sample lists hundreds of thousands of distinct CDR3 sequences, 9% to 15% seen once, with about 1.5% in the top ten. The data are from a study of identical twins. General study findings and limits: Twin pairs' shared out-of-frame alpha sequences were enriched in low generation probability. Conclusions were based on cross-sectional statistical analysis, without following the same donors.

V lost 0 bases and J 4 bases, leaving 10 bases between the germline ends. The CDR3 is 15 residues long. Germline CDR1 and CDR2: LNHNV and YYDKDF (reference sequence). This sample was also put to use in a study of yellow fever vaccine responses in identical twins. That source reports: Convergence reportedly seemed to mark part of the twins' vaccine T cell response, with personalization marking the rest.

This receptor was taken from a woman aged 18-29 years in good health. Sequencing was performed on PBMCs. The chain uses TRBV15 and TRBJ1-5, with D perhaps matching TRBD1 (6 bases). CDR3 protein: CATSREGTGNQPQHF. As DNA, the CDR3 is TGTGCCACCAGCAGAGAAGGTACAGGGAATCAGCCCCAGCATTTT.